This T cell receptor (beta chain) was recorded in a study of metastatic and nonmetastatic thyroid tumors. CDR1 and CDR2 from the germline V gene are MNHNS and SASEGT. CDR3 length equals 15 residues. V lost 1 base and J lost 0; bases outside the gene matches: 0. This clone was seen only a few times. What it binds is unknown. Study-wide points: Across blood and tumor, TCR beta diversity in malignant thyroid tumors was reportedly significantly higher than in benign nodules.

TCRdb reprocessed the PCR reads via MiXCR. The data hold approximately 25,000 clones, with 16% observed a single time. Not a single patient had been given any form of treatment at any point before undergoing thyroid surgery. The chain employs TRBV6-1 and TRBJ2-1, with 7 bases identical to TRBD2. Input material: blood. The sequence came from a male donor with papillary thyroid cancer or a benign thyroid nodule (not recorded which). Some clones in this sample may be carry-over from other donors' samples. The DNA for the CDR3 is TGTGCCAGCAGTGAAGGGGGGGGCTCCTACAATGAGCAGTTCTTC. Translating gives CASSEGGGSYNEQFF.